This T cell receptor beta chain originates from a study of T cells in Graves' hyperthyroidism and ophthalmopathy. Study-level background: Peripheral blood was collected at initial diagnosis, before any treatment.

The study, taken as a whole, reports: Ophthalmopathy, which appeared later, was predicted by the model a median about 5.9 months before onset.

In this sample, this clonotype turned up many times. Its antigen is currently unknown. Template material for amplifying TCR beta CDR3 regions consisted of RNA transcripts. First-round RT-PCR targeting the TCR CDR3 was performed with the HTBI primer set. Each CDR3 protein gets one entry after TCRdb re-called the multiplex PCR reads with MiXCR. Of over 150,000 distinct CDR3 sequences listed, around a sixth were seen once; the top ten hold more than 50%. Hyperthyroidism was newly diagnosed in patients aged 18 to 65 (duration under 2 months). In germline, CDR1 is SNHLY, CDR2 FYNNEI. Trimming took 2 bases from V and 10 from J, leaving 9 bases between them. This CDR3 has 12 amino acids.

The clonotype comes from a woman aged 50 to 60 with Graves' hyperthyroidism. The material sequenced was blood. The chain joins TRBV2 to TRBJ2-1; D call uncertain. The CDR3 bases are TGTGCCAGCAGTGAAAGGGTGCGGGAGCAGTTCTTC. Its protein is CASSERVREQFF. Complete variable domain (other parts from reference TRBV2 and TRBJ2-1): EPEVTQTPSHQVTQMGQEVILRCVPISNHLYFYWYRQILGQKVEFLVSFYNNEISEKSEIFDDQFSVERPDGSNFTLKIRSTKLEDSAMYFCASSERVREQFFGPGTRLTVL.